Below, one T cell receptor beta chain is given with its context. The ends lost 2 bases at V and 0 bases at J; junction bases unmatched: 4. The CDR3 spans 17 residues. Germline V gives CDR1 SGHVS, CDR2 FQNEAQ. The sample is drawn from a study of blood T cell repertoires in COVID-19. Study-wide context: Samples taken during acute and convalescent COVID-19 were collected in the United States, Italy and Spain. PBMCs, B-cell-depleted T cells, or T cells provided the cDNA or gDNA that made up the material.

Methods used by the authors: The assay estimated nucleated cells by amplifying reference gene primers. Libraries were prepared by immunoSEQ multiplex PCR; TCRdb keeps only in-frame clonotypes and omits some of them. V and J calls and clone size are copied from that table; D and trimming were computed from the DNA. The sample carries 150,000 to 200,000 clones, around nine tenths recorded once. This receptor was taken from a human donor in a cohort sampled during active COVID-19. Material: peripheral blood. The chain is built from TRBV7-8 and TRBJ2-1; 10 bases fit TRBD2. The CDR3 DNA follows: TGTGCCAGCAGCTTAAGGACTAGCGGTATCTCCTACAATGAGCAGTTCTTC. Residues: CASSLRTSGISYNEQFF.